The text below deals with one TCR beta chain. Its matching antigen is unknown. Germline and junction disagree at one end, which may indicate a read error. Each TRB amplification used about 220-500 ng of genomic DNA from blood. The sample comes from a study of T and B cells in COVID-19 patients. For the study at large: Recovered patients mostly had mild to moderate COVID-19 managed as outpatients. Active-infection patients were older, median roughly 67 years, than recovered patients, median about 37 years.

Multiplex PCR with BIOMED2 TRB-A/B primer pools amplified TRB rearrangements. TCRdb passed the multiplex PCR reads through MiXCR, listing each CDR3 protein once. This table has about 3,800 distinct CDR3 sequences, about a quarter appearing once. Study-level findings and limits: The recovered cohort had under 3,000 exclusive TCR clusters, including just over 30 low generation probability clusters.

This receptor was taken from a human donor with active COVID-19. The donor label of this sample is uncertain. The sample taken for sequencing was blood.

The CDR3 nucleotides are TGCGCCAGCAGCCAAGCTGCGGGGGGGCTCTTTAATGAGCAGTTCTTC. This gives the protein CASSQAAGGLFNEQFF. V and J are TRBV5-6 and TRBJ2-1, with TRBD2 matching 9 bases. Germline V lookup: CDR1 SGHDT, CDR2 YYEEEE. The CDR3 loop spans 16 amino acids.